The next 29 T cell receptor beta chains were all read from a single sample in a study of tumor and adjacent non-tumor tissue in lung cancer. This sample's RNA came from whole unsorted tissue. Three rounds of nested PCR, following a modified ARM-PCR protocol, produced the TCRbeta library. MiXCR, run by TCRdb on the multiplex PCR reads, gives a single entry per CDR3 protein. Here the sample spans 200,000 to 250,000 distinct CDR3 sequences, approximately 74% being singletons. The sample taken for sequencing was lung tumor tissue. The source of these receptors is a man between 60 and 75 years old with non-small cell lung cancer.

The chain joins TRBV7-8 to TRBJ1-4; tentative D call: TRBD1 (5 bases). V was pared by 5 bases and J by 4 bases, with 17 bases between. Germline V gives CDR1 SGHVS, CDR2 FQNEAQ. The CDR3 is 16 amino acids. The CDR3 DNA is TGTGCCAGCAGCAAACGTACCGGGACCATTAATGAAAAACTGTTTTTT. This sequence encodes CASSKRTGTINEKLFF.

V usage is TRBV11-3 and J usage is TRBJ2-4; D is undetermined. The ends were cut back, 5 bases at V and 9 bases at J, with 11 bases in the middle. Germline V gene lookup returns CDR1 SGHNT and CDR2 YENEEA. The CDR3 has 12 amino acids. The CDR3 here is CASSLAGSIQYF. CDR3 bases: TGTGCCAGCAGCCTCGCAGGTTCCATTCAGTACTTC.

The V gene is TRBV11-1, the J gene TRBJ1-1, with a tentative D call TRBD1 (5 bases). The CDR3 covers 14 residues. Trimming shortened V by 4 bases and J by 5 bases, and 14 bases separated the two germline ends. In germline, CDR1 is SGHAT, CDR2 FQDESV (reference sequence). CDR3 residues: CASSSAQGITEAFF. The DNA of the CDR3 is TGTGCCAGCAGCTCTGCGCAGGGCATTACTGAAGCTTTCTTT.

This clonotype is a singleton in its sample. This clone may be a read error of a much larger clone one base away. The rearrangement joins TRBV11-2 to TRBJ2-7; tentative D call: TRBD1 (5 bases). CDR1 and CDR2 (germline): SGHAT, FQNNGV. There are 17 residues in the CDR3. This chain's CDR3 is CASTLEFSALKGYEQYF. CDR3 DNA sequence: TGTGCCAGCACCTTAGAGTTCAGCGCCCTTAAGGGGTACGAGCAGTACTTC.

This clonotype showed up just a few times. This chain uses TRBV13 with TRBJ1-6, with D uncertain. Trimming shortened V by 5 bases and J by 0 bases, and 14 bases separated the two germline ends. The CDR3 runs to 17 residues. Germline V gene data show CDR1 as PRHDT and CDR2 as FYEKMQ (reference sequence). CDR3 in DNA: TGTGCCAGCAGCCAAAACGACGGAAGCTCCTATAATTCACCCCTCCACTTT. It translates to CASSQNDGSSYNSPLHF.

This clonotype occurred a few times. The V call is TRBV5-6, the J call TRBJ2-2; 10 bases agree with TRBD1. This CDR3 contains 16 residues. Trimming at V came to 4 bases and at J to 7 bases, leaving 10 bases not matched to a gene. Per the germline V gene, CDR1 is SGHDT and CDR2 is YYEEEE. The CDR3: CASSAPGQGTNGELFF. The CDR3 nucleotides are TGTGCCAGCAGCGCTCCGGGACAGGGGACGAACGGGGAGCTGTTTTTT.

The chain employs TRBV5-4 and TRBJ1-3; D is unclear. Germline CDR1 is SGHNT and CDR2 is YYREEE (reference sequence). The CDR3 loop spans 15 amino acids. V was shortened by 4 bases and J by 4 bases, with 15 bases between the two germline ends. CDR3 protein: CASSPSGATGNTIYF. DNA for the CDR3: TGTGCCAGCAGCCCAAGCGGAGCTACAGGAAACACCATATATTTT.

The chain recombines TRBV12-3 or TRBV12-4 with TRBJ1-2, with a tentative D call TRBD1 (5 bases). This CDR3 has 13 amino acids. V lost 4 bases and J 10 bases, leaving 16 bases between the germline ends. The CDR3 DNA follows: TGTGCCAGCAGTTCCCAACGGACAATTGACTACACCTTC. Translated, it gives CASSSQRTIDYTF.

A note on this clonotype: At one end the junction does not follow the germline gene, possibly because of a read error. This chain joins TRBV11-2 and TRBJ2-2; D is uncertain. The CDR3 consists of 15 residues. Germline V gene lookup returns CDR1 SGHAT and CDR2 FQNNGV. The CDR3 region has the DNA TGTGCCAGCAACTTAGATAGGAGAAGAACCGGGGAGCTGTTTTTT. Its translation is CASNLDRRRTGELFF.

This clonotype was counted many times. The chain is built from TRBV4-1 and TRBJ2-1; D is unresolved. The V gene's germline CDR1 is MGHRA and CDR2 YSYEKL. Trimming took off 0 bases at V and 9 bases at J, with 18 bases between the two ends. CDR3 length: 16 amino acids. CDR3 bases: TGCGCCAGCAGCCAAGAAAGCGCCGGGCCGGTAACTGAGCAGTTCTTC. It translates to CASSQESAGPVTEQFF.

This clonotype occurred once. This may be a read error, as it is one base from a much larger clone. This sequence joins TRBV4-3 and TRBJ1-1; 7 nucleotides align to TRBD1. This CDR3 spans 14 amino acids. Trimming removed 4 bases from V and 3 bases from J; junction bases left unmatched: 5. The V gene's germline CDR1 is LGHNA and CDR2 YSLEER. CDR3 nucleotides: TGCGCCAGCAGCCTGGGCGACAGGGACACTGAAGCTTTCTTT. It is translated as CASSLGDRDTEAFF.

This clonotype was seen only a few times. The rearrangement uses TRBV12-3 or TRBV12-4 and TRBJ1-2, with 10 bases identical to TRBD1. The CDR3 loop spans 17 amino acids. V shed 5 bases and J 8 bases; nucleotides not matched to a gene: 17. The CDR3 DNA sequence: TGTGCCAGCAGTCTACATAGTCTCCGGGACAGGGGATGGGGCTACACCTTC. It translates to CASSLHSLRDRGWGYTF.

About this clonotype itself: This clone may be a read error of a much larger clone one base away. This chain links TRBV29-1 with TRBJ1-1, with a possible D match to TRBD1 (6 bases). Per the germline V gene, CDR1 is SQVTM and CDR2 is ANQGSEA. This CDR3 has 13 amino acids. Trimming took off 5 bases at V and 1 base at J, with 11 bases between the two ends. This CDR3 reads CSVLTGANTEAFF. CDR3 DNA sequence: TGCAGCGTTCTGACAGGCGCGAACACTGAAGCTTTCTTT.

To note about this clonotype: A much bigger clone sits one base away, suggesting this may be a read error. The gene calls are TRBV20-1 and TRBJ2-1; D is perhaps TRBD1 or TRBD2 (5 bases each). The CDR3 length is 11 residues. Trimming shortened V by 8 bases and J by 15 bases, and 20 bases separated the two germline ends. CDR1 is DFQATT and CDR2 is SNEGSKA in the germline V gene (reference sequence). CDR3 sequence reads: CSTPSGTSRFF. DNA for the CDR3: TGCAGTACCCCGTCCGGGACCTCCAGGTTCTTC.

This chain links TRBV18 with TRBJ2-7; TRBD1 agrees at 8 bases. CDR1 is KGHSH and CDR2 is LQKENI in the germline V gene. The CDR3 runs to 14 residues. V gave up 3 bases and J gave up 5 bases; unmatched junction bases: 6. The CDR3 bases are TGTGCCAGCTCACCTCGGACAGGGCGGCACGAGCAGTACTTC. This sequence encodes CASSPRTGRHEQYF.

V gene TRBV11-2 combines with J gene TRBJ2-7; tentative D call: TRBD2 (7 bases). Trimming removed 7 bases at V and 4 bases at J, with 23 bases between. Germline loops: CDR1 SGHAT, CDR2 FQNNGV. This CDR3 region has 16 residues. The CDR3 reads CASNSSLGGRGYEQYV. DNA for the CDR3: TGTGCCAGCAACTCTTCTTTGGGGGGGCGCGGATACGAGCAGTACGTC.

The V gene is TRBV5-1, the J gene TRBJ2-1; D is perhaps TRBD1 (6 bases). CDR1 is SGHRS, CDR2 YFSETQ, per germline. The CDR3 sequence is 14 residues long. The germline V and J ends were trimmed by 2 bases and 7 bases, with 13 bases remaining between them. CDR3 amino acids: CASSLFDRMNEQFF. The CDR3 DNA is TGCGCCAGCAGCTTATTTGACAGGATGAATGAGCAGTTCTTC.

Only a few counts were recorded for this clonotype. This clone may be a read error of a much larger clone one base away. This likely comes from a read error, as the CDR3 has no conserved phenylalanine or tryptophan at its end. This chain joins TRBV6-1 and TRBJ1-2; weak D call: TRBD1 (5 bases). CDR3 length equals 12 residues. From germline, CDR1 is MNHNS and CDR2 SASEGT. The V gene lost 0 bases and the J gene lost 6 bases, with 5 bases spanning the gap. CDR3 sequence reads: CASSEAGDGYTL. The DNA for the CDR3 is TGTGCCAGCAGTGAAGCAGGGGATGGCTACACCTTA.

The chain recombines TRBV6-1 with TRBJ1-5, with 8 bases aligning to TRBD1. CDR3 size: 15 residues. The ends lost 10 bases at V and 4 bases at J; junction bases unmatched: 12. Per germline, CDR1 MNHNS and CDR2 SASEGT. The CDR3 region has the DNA TGTGCCAACAGCCTCAGGGACAGGTATAATCAGCCCCAGCATTTT. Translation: CANSLRDRYNQPQHF.

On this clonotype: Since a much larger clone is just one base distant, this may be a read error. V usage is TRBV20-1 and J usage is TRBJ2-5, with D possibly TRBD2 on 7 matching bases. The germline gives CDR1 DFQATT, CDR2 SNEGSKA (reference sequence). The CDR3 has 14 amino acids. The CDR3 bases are TGCATTGCTAGAGGGGGACTACCTCCAGAGACCCAGTACTTC. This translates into CIARGGLPPETQYF.

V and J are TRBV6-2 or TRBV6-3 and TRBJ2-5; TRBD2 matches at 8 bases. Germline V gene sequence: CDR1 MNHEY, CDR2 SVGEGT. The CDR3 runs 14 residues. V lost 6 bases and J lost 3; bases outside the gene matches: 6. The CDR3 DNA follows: TGTGCCAGCAGCCCGGATAGCGGGAAAGAGACCCAGTACTTC. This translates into CASSPDSGKETQYF.

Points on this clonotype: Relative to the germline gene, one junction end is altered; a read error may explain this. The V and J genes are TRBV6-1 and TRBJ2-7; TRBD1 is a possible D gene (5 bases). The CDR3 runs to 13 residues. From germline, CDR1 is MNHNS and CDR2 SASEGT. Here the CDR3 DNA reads TGTGTCAGCAGTCCGCAGGGTCCCCGCGAGCAGTACTTC. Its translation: CVSSPQGPREQYF.

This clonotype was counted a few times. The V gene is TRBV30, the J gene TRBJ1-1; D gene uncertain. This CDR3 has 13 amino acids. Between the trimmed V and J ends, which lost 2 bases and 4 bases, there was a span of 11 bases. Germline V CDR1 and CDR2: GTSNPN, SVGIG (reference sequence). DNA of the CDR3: TGTGCCTGGAGTCGACCTTCGGGCACTGAAGCTTTCTTT. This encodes CAWSRPSGTEAFF.

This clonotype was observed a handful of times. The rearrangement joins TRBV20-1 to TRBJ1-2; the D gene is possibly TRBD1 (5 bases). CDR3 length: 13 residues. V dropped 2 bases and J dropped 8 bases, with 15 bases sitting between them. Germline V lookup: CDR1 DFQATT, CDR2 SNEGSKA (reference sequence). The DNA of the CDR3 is TGCAGTGCTAGAATGGAAGGGGTGGCAGGCTACACCTTC. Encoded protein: CSARMEGVAGYTF.

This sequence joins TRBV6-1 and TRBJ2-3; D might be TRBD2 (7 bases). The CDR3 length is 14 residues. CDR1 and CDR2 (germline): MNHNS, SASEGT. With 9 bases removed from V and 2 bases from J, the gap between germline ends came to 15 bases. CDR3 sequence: CASRGGRITDTQYF. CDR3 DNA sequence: TGTGCCAGTAGGGGGGGGCGGATCACAGATACGCAGTATTTT.

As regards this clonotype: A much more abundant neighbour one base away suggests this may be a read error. CDR3 bases: TGTGCCAGCAGTGAACAGACCTTCTACGAGCAGTACTTC. The encoded protein is CASSEQTFYEQYF. The chain is built from TRBV6-1 and TRBJ2-7; D uncertain. Germline V gene data show CDR1 as MNHNS and CDR2 as SASEGT. Trimming stripped 2 bases from V and 3 bases from J, with 8 bases between. The CDR3 consists of 13 residues.

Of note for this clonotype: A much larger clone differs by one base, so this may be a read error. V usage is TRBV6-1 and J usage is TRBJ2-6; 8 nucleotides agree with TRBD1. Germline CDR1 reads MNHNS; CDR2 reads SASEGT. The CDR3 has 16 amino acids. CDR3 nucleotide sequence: TGTGCCAGCAGTAAGACAGGGGACTCTCGGGCCAACGTCCTGACTTTC. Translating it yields CASSKTGDSRANVLTF.

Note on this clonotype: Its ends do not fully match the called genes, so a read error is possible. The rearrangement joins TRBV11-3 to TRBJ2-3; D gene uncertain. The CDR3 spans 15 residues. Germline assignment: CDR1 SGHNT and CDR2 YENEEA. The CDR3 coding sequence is TGTGCCAGCAGCTTTGGGCTAGTCTTCACAGATACTCAGTATTTT. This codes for CASSFGLVFTDTQYF.

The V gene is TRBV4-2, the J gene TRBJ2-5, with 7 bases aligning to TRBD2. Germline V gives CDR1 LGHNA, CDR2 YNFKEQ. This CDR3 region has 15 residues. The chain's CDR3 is CISSQPGTSEETQYF. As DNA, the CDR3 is TGTATCAGCAGCCAACCTGGCACTAGCGAAGAGACCCAGTACTTC.